The 22 T cell receptor beta chains reported below all come from one sample, sequenced in a study of blood T cells in healthy people across ages. PCR was performed a second time for 7 to 11 cycles using a sample-barcoded 5' primer and a J-beta primer mix. MiXCR, run by TCRdb on the 5' RACE reads, gives a single entry per CDR3 protein. Of some 890,000 distinct CDR3 sequences in the sample, roughly 28% were seen once. This sample also appeared in a second study, on T cells of mothers and their children.

Sequencing was carried out using blood. The receptors were gathered from a woman in her forties in good health.

The chain is built from TRBV20-1 and TRBJ1-5; D unresolved. Germline V lookup: CDR1 DFQATT, CDR2 SNEGSKA (reference sequence). Trimming left V 3 bases short and J 1 base short, with 7 bases between. CDR3 size: 13 residues. CDR3 residues: CSASRRSNQPQHF. DNA of the CDR3: TGCAGTGCTAGTCGGCGGAGCAATCAGCCCCAGCATTTT.

The chain couples TRBV20-1 to TRBJ1-6, with D possibly TRBD1 on 5 matching bases. The V gene lost 3 bases and the J gene lost 7 bases, with 13 bases spanning the gap. CDR3 length: 14 residues. CDR1 is DFQATT, CDR2 SNEGSKA, per germline (reference sequence). The CDR3 DNA reads TGCAGTGCTAGGGGGGACTCAGGCAATTCACCCCTCCACTTT. This gives the protein CSARGDSGNSPLHF.

The chain joins TRBV11-2 to TRBJ1-3; 7 positions agree with TRBD1. V lost 7 bases and J lost 0; bases outside the gene matches: 9. The germline V gene has CDR1 SGHAT and CDR2 FQNNGV. The CDR3 is made up of 16 amino acids. In DNA form, the CDR3 reads TGTGCCAGCACCCGACAGGGATGGGACTCTGGAAACACCATATATTTT. This gives the protein CASTRQGWDSGNTIYF.

In this sample, this clonotype turned up a few times. The CDR3 DNA follows: TGTGCCAGCAGTTTAGGGGTTCAGACTGAAGCTTTCTTT. Translation gives CASSLGVQTEAFF. The gene calls are TRBV28 and TRBJ1-1, with unresolved D. CDR3 length equals 13 residues. Trimming took off 2 bases at V and 5 bases at J, with 9 bases between the two ends. The germline CDR1 and CDR2 sequences are MDHEN and SYDVKM.

A few counts support this clonotype. The chain has TRBV10-3 and TRBJ2-2; weak D call: TRBD1 (7 bases). The germline CDR1 and CDR2 sequences are ENHRY and SYGVKD. This CDR3 has 15 amino acids. The V end lost 10 bases, the J end lost 5 bases, and 20 bases lay between the germline ends. This CDR3 reads CATSPQGGGTGELFF. The DNA for the CDR3 is TGTGCCACCAGCCCGCAGGGGGGTGGTACCGGGGAGCTGTTTTTT.

The table lists this clonotype with many counts. The chain carries TRBV29-1 and TRBJ2-7, with TRBD1 as a possible D gene (5 bases). The V and J ends lost 6 bases and 0 bases respectively, with 12 bases between them. CDR1 and CDR2 (germline): SQVTM, ANQGSEA. The CDR3 is 13 amino acids. Here the CDR3 reads CSVREFSSYEQYF. DNA for the CDR3: TGCAGCGTCAGGGAATTTAGCTCCTACGAGCAGTACTTC.

The chain recombines TRBV12-3 or TRBV12-4 with TRBJ1-1, with D maybe TRBD1 (6 bases). The CDR3 consists of 15 residues. V was cut by 3 bases and J by 4 bases, with 15 bases left in between. CDR3 sequence: CASSFGRRQVTEAFF. The CDR3 DNA sequence: TGTGCCAGCAGTTTTGGGCGGCGACAGGTCACTGAAGCTTTCTTT.

This clonotype came up a few times. The chain uses TRBV5-1 and TRBJ2-3; a possible D gene is TRBD2 (7 bases). This CDR3 has 15 amino acids. From germline, CDR1 is SGHRS and CDR2 YFSETQ. Trimming removed 1 base at V and 5 bases at J, with 14 bases between. The CDR3 DNA reads TGCGCCAGCAGCTTGATGCAGGGGAGGGGAGATACGCAGTATTTT. Its translation is CASSLMQGRGDTQYF. Filled out from reference TRBV5-1 and TRBJ2-3, the complete variable domain reads KAGVTQTPRYLIKTRGQQVTLSCSPISGHRSVSWYQQTPGQGLQFLFEYFSETQRNKGNFPGRFSGRQFSNSRSEMNVSTLELGDSALYLCASSLMQGRGDTQYFGPGTRLTVL.

A remark on this clonotype: This may arise from a read error, as a much more abundant clone is one base away. V usage is TRBV18 and J usage is TRBJ2-5; 7 bases map to TRBD1. CDR1 KGHSH and CDR2 LQKENI come from the germline V gene. The CDR3 is 16 residues long. The trim removed 3 bases at V and 0 bases at J, leaving 7 bases unmatched. The CDR3 sequence is CASSPDDRADQETQYF. The CDR3 DNA sequence: TGTGCCAGCTCACCCGACGACAGGGCGGACCAAGAGACCCAGTACTTC.

V usage is TRBV29-1 and J usage is TRBJ1-1; D gene unclear. Trimming left V 1 base short and J 4 bases short, with 10 bases between. Germline CDR1 is SQVTM and CDR2 is ANQGSEA. The CDR3 totals 13 residues. CDR3 in DNA: TGCAGCGTTGAAGCCTTGGGTGGCACTGAAGCTTTCTTT. Its translation: CSVEALGGTEAFF.

The chain combines TRBV12-3 or TRBV12-4 with TRBJ2-1, with D perhaps matching TRBD2 (5 bases). The CDR3 loop spans 12 amino acids. With 9 bases removed from V and 10 bases from J, the gap between germline ends came to 16 bases. DNA of the CDR3: TGTGCCAGTCGGATGCCGGGGAGAGAGCAGTTCTTC. Its protein is CASRMPGREQFF.

This chain links TRBV5-1 with TRBJ2-3; no firm D call. This CDR3 comprises 16 residues. Germline V CDR1 and CDR2: SGHRS, YFSETQ. V lost 1 base to trimming and J lost 0 bases, with 12 bases between them. The CDR3 sequence is CASSLSSRPSTDTQYF. DNA for the CDR3: TGCGCCAGCAGCTTGTCGTCCAGACCTAGCACAGATACGCAGTATTTT.

On this clonotype itself: Since a much larger clone is just one base distant, this may be a read error. V is TRBV4-1 and J is TRBJ2-7; 8 nucleotides agree with TRBD1. This CDR3 spans 14 amino acids. CDR1 is MGHRA and CDR2 is YSYEKL in the germline V gene. The CDR3 here is CAGSQAGGPYEQYF. The CDR3 DNA follows: TGCGCCGGCAGCCAAGCAGGGGGCCCCTACGAGCAGTACTTC.

The chain recombines TRBV18 with TRBJ1-1; the D is unclear. Germline V CDR1 and CDR2: KGHSH, LQKENI. The V gene lost 3 bases and the J gene lost 1 base, with 12 bases spanning the gap. The CDR3 sequence is 15 residues long. In DNA form, the CDR3 reads TGTGCCAGCTCACCGGGGAATGGAGCGAACACTGAAGCTTTCTTT. Translating it yields CASSPGNGANTEAFF.

The chain uses TRBV18 and TRBJ2-7; 7 positions match TRBD2. Looked up from germline, CDR1 is KGHSH and CDR2 is LQKENI. Germline trimming cut 3 bases from V and 5 bases from J; bases unmatched to any gene: 4. The CDR3 length is 13 residues. CDR3 nucleotides: TGTGCCAGCTCACCGCGGGAGATCCACGAGCAGTACTTC. It is translated as CASSPREIHEQYF.

The CDR3 DNA sequence: TGCGCCAGCAGCCAAACCTCGGGGGGAGACCAGCCCCAGCATTTT. Protein: CASSQTSGGDQPQHF. J is TRBJ1-5 and V is TRBV4-3, with a possible D match to TRBD1 (5 bases). This CDR3 has 15 amino acids. The germline gives CDR1 LGHNA, CDR2 YSLEER. The V gene lost 2 bases and the J gene lost 7 bases, with 15 bases spanning the gap.

With regard to this clonotype: A much bigger clone sits one base away, suggesting this may be a read error. The chain links TRBV10-3 to TRBJ2-7, with D tentatively TRBD2 (6 bases). The DNA end lines up better with TRBJ2-5; the J call may be wrong. The germline CDR1 and CDR2 sequences are ENHRY and SYGVKD. CDR3 size: 13 residues. The CDR3 sequence is CATSESEGETQYF. The CDR3 DNA reads TGTGCCACCAGTGAGTCGGAGGGAGAGACCCAGTACTTC.

The table lists this clonotype with a few counts. The gene calls are TRBV4-1 and TRBJ2-7; D possibly corresponds to TRBD1 (6 bases). The V and J ends lost 2 bases and 4 bases respectively, with 15 bases between them. Germline assignment: CDR1 MGHRA and CDR2 YSYEKL. The CDR3 is made up of 15 amino acids. The CDR3 DNA follows: TGCGCCAGCAGCCAAAGTCGGACAGCGACTTACGAGCAGTACTTC. Protein sequence: CASSQSRTATYEQYF.

The V gene is TRBV12-3 or TRBV12-4, the J gene TRBJ2-3, with 8 positions matching TRBD2. The CDR3 consists of 17 residues. Germline trimming cut 1 base from V and 4 bases from J; bases unmatched to any gene: 10. The CDR3 is CASSLGLASGRADTQYF. In nucleotides, the CDR3 is TGTGCCAGCAGTTTAGGACTAGCGTCGGGTAGAGCAGATACGCAGTATTTT.

The chain combines TRBV2 with TRBJ1-4; D ambiguous. V was clipped by 2 bases and J by 8 bases, with 9 bases between them. The germline V gene has CDR1 SNHLY and CDR2 FYNNEI. The CDR3 length is 13 residues. This chain's CDR3 is CASSEYVGEKLFF. In DNA, the CDR3 is TGTGCCAGCAGTGAATACGTAGGGGAAAAACTGTTTTTT. Variable domain in full (rest from reference TRBV2 and TRBJ1-4): EPEVTQTPSHQVTQMGQEVILRCVPISNHLYFYWYRQILGQKVEFLVSFYNNEISEKSEIFDDQFSVERPDGSNFTLKIRSTKLEDSAMYFCASSEYVGEKLFFGSGTQLSVL.

This clonotype was counted a single time. This may arise from a read error, as a much more abundant clone is one base away. Here the CDR3 reads CASGIRATGELFF. CDR3 nucleotides: TGTGCCAGTGGTATAAGAGCCACCGGGGAGCTGTTTTTT. The chain couples TRBV19 to TRBJ2-2; unclear D gene. Germline CDR1 is LNHDA and CDR2 is SQIVND (reference sequence). This CDR3 has 13 residues.

V is TRBV27 and J is TRBJ2-3, with 8 nucleotides matching TRBD1. Germline-derived CDR1 and CDR2 are MNHEY and SMNVEV (reference sequence). V lost 4 bases, J lost 7 bases, and 10 bases stayed unmatched. The CDR3 is made up of 15 amino acids. DNA for the CDR3: TGTGCCAGCAGTTCCGGCCAGGGGGCGCTTAATACGCAGTATTTT. As protein: CASSSGQGALNTQYF.